These T cell receptor beta chains were read from a single sample in a study of patients and donors after allogeneic stem cell transplantation. TCRdb independently ran MiXCR on the RT-PCR reads; one entry per CDR3 protein. This table has roughly 940,000 distinct CDR3 sequences, roughly 18% appearing once. Sequenced input: blood, either unsorted or a sorted T cell fraction (not recorded which). The receptor source for this set is a human donor who was either an allogeneic HSCT recipient or a stem cell or donor lymphocyte infusion donor (not recorded which). It is not recorded whose cells these are; they may come from a transplant donor. CDR3s include the opening cysteine and the closing phenylalanine or tryptophan. The D gene is left open where the match is weak. The size of a clone is reported for some rows only, either as once, few or many, or as a class for expanded clones.

cdr3_length | j_call | d_call | clone_size | v_call | cdr3_nt | cdr3_aa
14 | TRBJ2-7 | NA | many | TRBV29-1 | TGCAGCGTTGAAGCCCGTCCAGGGTCTTACGAGCAGTACTTC | CSVEARPGSYEQYF
17 | TRBJ2-2 | NA | few | TRBV7-2 | TGTGCCAGCAGCTTAGCGAATGGGGTTCCCGACACCGGGGAGCTGTTTTTT | CASSLANGVPDTGELFF
16 | TRBJ1-2 | TRBD1 | NA | TRBV7-8 | TGTGCCAGCAGCTTAGGCCCCGGACAGGGGTTAGGTGGCTACACCTTC | CASSLGPGQGLGGYTF
14 | TRBJ2-2 | TRBD2 | NA | TRBV7-8 | TGTGCCAGCAGCCCCGGACTAGCGGACGGGGAGCTGTTTTTT | CASSPGLADGELFF
16 | TRBJ2-3 | TRBD2 | once | TRBV5-1 | TGCGCCAGCAGCCCGGGAACGGGACTAGCAACATATACGCAGTATTTT | CASSPGTGLATYTQYF
14 | TRBJ2-7 | TRBD1 | NA | TRBV24-1 | TGTGCCACCAGTGATTCGGACAGGGAGGACGAGCAGTACTTC | CATSDSDREDEQYF
18 | TRBJ2-1 | TRBD2 | few | TRBV7-3 | TGTGCCAGCAGCTTCGAACTAGCGGGAGCTTCATCCTACAATGAGCAGTTCTTC | CASSFELAGASSYNEQFF
15 | TRBJ1-1 | NA | NA | TRBV27 | TGTGCCAGCAGCCGCGCGGGACAAAAGAACACTGAAGCTTTCTTT | CASSRAGQKNTEAFF
16 | TRBJ2-1 | TRBD2 | few | TRBV12-3/TRBV12-4 | TGTGCCAGCAGCCCTAGCGGGAGGTCCCCCTACAATGAGCAGTTCTTC | CASSPSGRSPYNEQFF
17 | TRBJ2-7 | TRBD2 | NA | TRBV15 | TGTGCCACCAGCAGAAGACAAGGACTAGCGGATAGCTACGAGCAGTACTTC | CATSRRQGLADSYEQYF
14 | TRBJ2-7 | NA | few | TRBV15 | TGTGCCACCAGCAGGACGGACAGTTTCAACGAGCAGTACTTC | CATSRTDSFNEQYF
14 | TRBJ2-7 | NA | few | TRBV7-7 | TGTGCCAGCAGCTTAGGGCCCGACCAAGGCGAGCAGTACTTC | CASSLGPDQGEQYF
18 | TRBJ2-7 | TRBD2 | few | TRBV12-5 | TGTGCTAGTGCCAGCCCCCTTGGACTAGCGGACAGCTCCTACGAGCAGTACTTC | CASASPLGLADSSYEQYF
13 | TRBJ2-7 | NA | few | TRBV7-3 | TGTGCCAGCAGCTTCTTTTACGTGGGGGGGCAGTACTTC | CASSFFYVGGQYF
17 | TRBJ2-7 | TRBD2 | many | TRBV7-6 | TGTGCCAGCAGCTTAGTGGCGGTAGCGGGTACTTACCACGAGCAGTACTTC | CASSLVAVAGTYHEQYF
16 | TRBJ2-3 | NA | NA | TRBV4-2 | TGTGCCAGCAGCCCTGCGGGGCGGGGTAGCACAGATACGCAGTATTTT | CASSPAGRGSTDTQYF
17 | TRBJ2-6 | TRBD1 | few | TRBV5-1 | TGCGCCAGCAGCTTGGGACAGGGCAAGCCTGGGGCCAACGTCCTGACTTTC | CASSLGQGKPGANVLTF
14 | TRBJ1-1 | NA | NA | TRBV10-3 | TGTGCCATCAGTGAGTCGAGTGGGTACACTGAAGCTTTCTTT | CAISESSGYTEAFF
15 | TRBJ2-1 | NA | NA | TRBV7-9 | TGTGCCAGCAGCTTAGCGGTGGAGACGAGCAATGAGCAGTTCTTC | CASSLAVETSNEQFF
16 | TRBJ2-1 | TRBD2 | many | TRBV12-3/TRBV12-4 | TGTGCCAGCAGTCGACTAGCGGGGGGGACCTACAATGAGCAGTTCTTC | CASSRLAGGTYNEQFF
16 | TRBJ1-1 | TRBD1 | NA | TRBV5-6 | TGTGCCAGCAGCTCATCCGGAAGGGGGCTATGGACTGAAGCTTTCTTT | CASSSSGRGLWTEAFF
16 | TRBJ2-3 | TRBD1 | NA | TRBV12-3/TRBV12-4 | TGTGCCAGCAGTGACCCCGGGACAGAACGCACAGATACGCAGTATTTT | CASSDPGTERTDTQYF
14 | TRBJ2-3 | TRBD2 | NA | TRBV5-1 | TGCGCCAGCAGCTATATAGCGGGAGGAGATACGCAGTATTTT | CASSYIAGGDTQYF
18 | TRBJ1-1 | TRBD1 | NA | TRBV20-1 | TGCAGTGCTAGAGATCCCCCGGGACAGGGGATGTTGAACACTGAAGCTTTCTTT | CSARDPPGQGMLNTEAFF
14 | TRBJ1-5 | TRBD1 | NA | TRBV20-1 | TGCAGTGCTAGAGGACAGGGGGCGAATCAGCCCCAGCATTTT | CSARGQGANQPQHF
17 | TRBJ2-5 | NA | few | TRBV12-3/TRBV12-4 | TGTGCCAGCACCACATTGATCCAGGACAGACCGCCGGAGACCCAGTACTTC | CASTTLIQDRPPETQYF
19 | TRBJ1-5 | NA | few | TRBV4-2 | TGTGCCAGCAGCCTTTCCCCCCCACTTGATGGCCTTAGCAATCAGCCCCAGCATTTT | CASSLSPPLDGLSNQPQHF
15 | TRBJ1-6 | TRBD1 | few | TRBV6-1 | TGTGCCAGTGGGGCGGGACAGGTCTATAATTCACCCCTCCACTTT | CASGAGQVYNSPLHF
13 | TRBJ2-1 | NA | few | TRBV7-9 | TGTGCCGTAGAAAATGGGCTCTACAATGAGCAGTTCTTC | CAVENGLYNEQFF
16 | TRBJ1-2 | TRBD1 | NA | TRBV30 | TGTGCCTGCCCCCCTGGAGGGACAGGGAATCACTATGGCTACACCTTC | CACPPGGTGNHYGYTF
16 | TRBJ2-1 | NA | NA | TRBV5-1 | TGCGCCAGCAGCTGGGGTAAGCTCCCAACGTACAATGAGCAGTTCTTC | CASSWGKLPTYNEQFF
15 | TRBJ2-3 | NA | NA | TRBV6-5 | TGTGCCAGCAGTTACAGGGCTTTGGGCACAGATACGCAGTATTTT | CASSYRALGTDTQYF
15 | TRBJ2-1 | TRBD2 | few | TRBV6-2/TRBV6-3 | TGTGCCAGCAGTTACGTCGGGACTAGAAACAATGAGCAGTTCTTC | CASSYVGTRNNEQFF
17 | TRBJ2-7 | TRBD2 | NA | TRBV12-3/TRBV12-4 | TGTGCCAGCAGTGTGGCAGGCGGCCGGGGGGATAGGTACGAGCAGTACTTC | CASSVAGGRGDRYEQYF
12 | TRBJ2-3 | NA | NA | TRBV11-1 | TGTGCCAGCGGTTCGAACACAGATACGCAGTATTTT | CASGSNTDTQYF
12 | TRBJ2-7 | NA | NA | TRBV21-1 | TGTGCCAGCAGCAACCCTCCCAGCGAGCAGTACTTC | CASSNPPSEQYF
16 | TRBJ2-5 | TRBD2 | NA | TRBV12-3/TRBV12-4 | TGTGCCAGCAGTTCCCCTCAGAGCGGGGACCAAGAGACCCAGTACTTC | CASSSPQSGDQETQYF
14 | TRBJ2-3 | NA | NA | TRBV18 | TGTGCCAGCTCACCCCACAGGGCGGCAGATACGCAGTATTTT | CASSPHRAADTQYF
15 | TRBJ2-1 | TRBD2 | NA | TRBV7-3 | TGTGCCAGCAGCACCTCGGGGGGAACCTACAATGAGCAGTTCTTC | CASSTSGGTYNEQFF
14 | TRBJ1-1 | NA | NA | TRBV19 | TGTGCCAGTAGTCCCCACTTGCGGAACACTGAAGCTTTCTTT | CASSPHLRNTEAFF
17 | TRBJ2-7 | TRBD2 | few | TRBV7-6 | TGTGCCAGCAGCTTAGCTCTTGTTCAGCGGGGAACCTACGAGCAGTACTTC | CASSLALVQRGTYEQYF
14 | TRBJ2-2 | NA | many | TRBV15 | TGTGCCACCAGACGGAACTCGAACACCGGGGAGCTGTTTTTT | CATRRNSNTGELFF
14 | TRBJ1-2 | NA | many | TRBV6-1 | TGTGCCAGCGGGTGGGGGCAGGGTGGTGATGGCTACACCTTC | CASGWGQGGDGYTF
14 | TRBJ2-5 | TRBD1 | few | TRBV11-2 | TGTGCCAGCAGCCTCTCCGGGACAGGGGAGACCCAGTACTTC | CASSLSGTGETQYF
16 | TRBJ1-2 | TRBD1 | NA | TRBV7-9 | TGTGCCAGCAGCCAAAAAAACAGGGGGCCCGTCTATGGCTACACCTTC | CASSQKNRGPVYGYTF
17 | TRBJ2-1 | NA | NA | TRBV7-9 | TGTGCCAGCAGCTTAGATCGTCCGGGAGTATTGGGAAATGAGCAGTTCTTC | CASSLDRPGVLGNEQFF